Described below is a single T cell receptor beta chain sequence and its context. Its antigen remains unidentified. Generated by immunoSEQ multiplex PCR, the TCRdb table keeps only in-frame clones and is missing some. The sample consists of 50,000 to 70,000 clones, around four fifths of them appearing once. The sample comes from a study of OX40 agonist ivuxolimab in advanced cancers. Study findings and constraints: There were, on average, more expanded clones in CD8+ T cells than in CD4+.

The sample was CD4+ or CD8+ T cells sorted from blood, taken in a trial of the OX40 agonist ivuxolimab. This TCR was sampled from an adult with an advanced solid tumor such as melanoma, head and neck, liver or kidney cancer.

As DNA, the CDR3 is TGTGCCAGTAGTATCGGTTTTTCGCACACCGGGGAGCTGTTTTTT. Protein sequence: CASSIGFSHTGELFF. This chain uses TRBV19 with TRBJ2-2; D ambiguous. Trimming removed 3 bases at V and 3 bases at J, with 11 bases between. There are 15 residues in the CDR3. Germline V gene data show CDR1 as LNHDA and CDR2 as SQIVND (reference sequence).